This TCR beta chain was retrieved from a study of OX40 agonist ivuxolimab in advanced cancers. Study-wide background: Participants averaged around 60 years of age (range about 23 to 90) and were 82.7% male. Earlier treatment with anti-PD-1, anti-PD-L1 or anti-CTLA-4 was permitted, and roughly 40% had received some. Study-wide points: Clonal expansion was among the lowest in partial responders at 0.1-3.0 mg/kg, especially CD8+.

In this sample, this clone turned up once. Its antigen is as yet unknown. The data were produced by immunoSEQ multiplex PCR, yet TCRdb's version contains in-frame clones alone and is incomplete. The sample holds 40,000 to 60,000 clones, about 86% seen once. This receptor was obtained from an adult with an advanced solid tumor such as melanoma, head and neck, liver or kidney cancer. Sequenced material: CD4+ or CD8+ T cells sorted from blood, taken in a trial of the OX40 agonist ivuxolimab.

DNA of the CDR3: TGTGCCAGCAGCCCAGATGGGGGTTTAAATGAGCAGTTCTTC. Protein: CASSPDGGLNEQFF. The gene calls are TRBV7-9 and TRBJ2-1; D possibly matches TRBD1 or TRBD2 (5 bases each). The CDR3 totals 14 residues. Trimming removed 5 bases from V and 7 bases from J, with 15 bases in between. Germline V gene lookup returns CDR1 SEHNR and CDR2 FQNEAQ (reference sequence).